These T cell receptor beta chains were read from a single sample in a study of memory CD4+ T cells and cytomegalovirus serostatus. Clones were sequenced by immunoSEQ multiplex PCR, and TCRdb holds only the in-frame ones, with some missing. This sample has 55,000 to 65,000 clones, with 82% found just once. The source material was memory CD4+ T cells from blood. Source of these receptors: an adult in good health and CMV-seronegative. The conserved cysteine and the conserved F or W are not part of the CDR3 here. The order of the fields is V gene, J gene, CDR3 protein.

v_gene: TRBV5-1; j_gene: TRBJ2-3; CDR3aa: ASKTDSFTDTQY
v_gene: TRBV19; j_gene: TRBJ1-1; CDR3aa: ASSILSPPEAF
v_gene: TRBV20-1; j_gene: TRBJ2-1; CDR3aa: SMLGVEQF
v_gene: TRBV15; j_gene: TRBJ1-6; CDR3aa: ATSRVPTGQGKNSPLH
v_gene: TRBV19; j_gene: TRBJ2-2; CDR3aa: ASSRLAGGSNTGELF
v_gene: TRBV7-2; j_gene: TRBJ2-1; CDR3aa: ASSLVFSGGANEQF
v_gene: TRBV19; j_gene: TRBJ1-2; CDR3aa: ASSITGVNYGYT
v_gene: TRBV5-6; j_gene: TRBJ1-5; CDR3aa: ASSSSGPYSNQPQH
v_gene: TRBV5-1; j_gene: TRBJ1-2; CDR3aa: ASSLMGQGNYGYT
v_gene: TRBV19; j_gene: TRBJ1-1; CDR3aa: ASSTRRYFKNTEAF
v_gene: TRBV2; j_gene: TRBJ2-7; CDR3aa: ASSERAGGPYEQY